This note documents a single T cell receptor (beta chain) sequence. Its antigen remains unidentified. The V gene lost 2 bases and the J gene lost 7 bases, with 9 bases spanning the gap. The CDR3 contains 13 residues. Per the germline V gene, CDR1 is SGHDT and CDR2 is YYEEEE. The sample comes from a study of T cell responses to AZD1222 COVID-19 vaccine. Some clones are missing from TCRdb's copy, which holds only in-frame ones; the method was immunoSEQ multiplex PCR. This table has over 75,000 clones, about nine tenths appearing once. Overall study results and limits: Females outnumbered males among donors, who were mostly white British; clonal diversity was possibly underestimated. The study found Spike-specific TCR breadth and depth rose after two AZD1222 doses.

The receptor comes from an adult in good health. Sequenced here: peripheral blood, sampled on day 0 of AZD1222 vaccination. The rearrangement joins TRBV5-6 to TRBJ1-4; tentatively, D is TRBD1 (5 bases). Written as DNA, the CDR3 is TGTGCCAGCAGCTTATGGGGGAGTGAAAAACTGTTTTTT. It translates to CASSLWGSEKLFF.